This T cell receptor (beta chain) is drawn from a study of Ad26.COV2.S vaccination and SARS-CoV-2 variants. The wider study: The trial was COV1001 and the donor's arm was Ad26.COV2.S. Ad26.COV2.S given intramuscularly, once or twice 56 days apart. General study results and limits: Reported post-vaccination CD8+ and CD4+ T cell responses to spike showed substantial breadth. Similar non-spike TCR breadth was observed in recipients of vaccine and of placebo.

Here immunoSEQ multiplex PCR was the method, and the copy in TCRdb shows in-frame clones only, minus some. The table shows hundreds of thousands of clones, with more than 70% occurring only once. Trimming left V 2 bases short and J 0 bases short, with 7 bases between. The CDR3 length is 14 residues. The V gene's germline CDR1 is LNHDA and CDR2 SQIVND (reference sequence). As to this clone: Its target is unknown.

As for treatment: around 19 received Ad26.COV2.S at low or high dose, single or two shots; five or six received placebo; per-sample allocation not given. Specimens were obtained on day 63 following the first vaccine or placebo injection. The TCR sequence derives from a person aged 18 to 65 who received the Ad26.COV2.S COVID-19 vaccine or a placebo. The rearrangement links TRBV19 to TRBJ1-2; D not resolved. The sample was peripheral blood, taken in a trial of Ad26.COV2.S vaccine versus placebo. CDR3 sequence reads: CASSILLPNYGYTF. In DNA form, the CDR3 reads TGTGCCAGTAGTATACTCCTTCCTAACTATGGCTACACCTTC.